The rows below give T cell receptor beta chains drawn from one sample of a study of T cell repertoires in cytomegalovirus infection. TCRdb reanalysed the reads using MiXCR and keeps one entry per CDR3 protein. Here the sample spans 200,000 or so distinct CDR3 sequences, under 25% being singletons. Sample: PBMCs. These receptors originate from a human donor in good health (CMV status not recorded). Some clones in this sample may be carry-over from other donors' samples. The CDR3 runs from the conserved cysteine through the conserved F or W. The D gene is left open where the match is weak. Clone size, where shown, is once, few, many, or a class for clones that have expanded.

>TRBV6-8|.|TRBD1|TRBJ2-3
CATRDRGSNTQYF
TGTGCCACCCGGGACAGGGGGTCAAATACGCAGTATTTT
>TRBV5-4|few|.|TRBJ2-1
CASSLEGPAEQFF
TGTGCCAGCAGCTTGGAGGGCCCCGCTGAGCAGTTCTTC
>TRBV28|many|.|TRBJ1-4
CASSLGGWEKLFF
TGTGCCAGCAGTTTGGGGGGCTGGGAAAAACTGTTTTTT
>TRBV24-1|.|TRBD2|TRBJ2-4
CATSDVGGLDIQYF
TGTGCCACCAGTGATGTGGGAGGGCTAGACATTCAGTACTTC
>TRBV7-8|many|.|TRBJ2-6
CASSLGVSGANVLTF
TGTGCCAGCAGCTTAGGGGTTTCCGGGGCCAACGTCCTGACTTTC
>TRBV18|few|.|TRBJ2-1
CASSPSGSSSYNEQFF
TGTGCCAGCTCACCTAGCGGATCCAGCTCCTACAATGAGCAGTTCTTC
>TRBV6-1|.|TRBD1|TRBJ1-4
CASSLGGLLVNEKLFF
TGTGCCAGCAGCCTAGGGGGCCTGCTAGTTAATGAAAAACTGTTTTTT
>TRBV19|.|TRBD1|TRBJ2-6
CASQGAGANVLTF
TGTGCCAGTCAGGGGGCTGGGGCCAACGTCCTGACTTTC
>TRBV30|few|TRBD1|TRBJ1-5
CAWSHQGANQPQHF
TGTGCCTGGAGTCATCAGGGGGCGAATCAGCCCCAGCATTTT
>TRBV19|.|.|TRBJ1-1
CASSMTQLNTEAFF
TGTGCCAGTAGTATGACACAGCTGAACACTGAAGCTTTCTTT
>TRBV20-1|few|.|TRBJ1-4
CSAHGTGNEKLFF
TGCAGTGCTCATGGGACGGGGAATGAAAAACTGTTTTTT
>TRBV6-2/TRBV6-3|.|.|TRBJ1-5
CASRSRGSLNQPQHF
TGTGCCAGCAGATCGCGGGGGAGCCTAAATCAGCCCCAGCATTTT
>TRBV14|few|TRBD1|TRBJ1-1
CASSQKERGRGNTEAFF
TGTGCCAGCAGCCAGAAAGAGAGGGGGCGCGGAAACACTGAAGCTTTCTTT
>TRBV25-1|.|.|TRBJ2-2
CASSADGPNTGELFF
TGTGCCAGCAGTGCGGACGGGCCGAACACCGGGGAGCTGTTTTTT
>TRBV19|few|.|TRBJ2-6
CASSILWTWAYSGANVLTF
TGTGCCAGTAGTATTCTGTGGACTTGGGCATACTCTGGGGCCAACGTCCTGACTTTC
>TRBV28|many|TRBD2|TRBJ2-3
CASSRLTSGGTDTQYF
TGTGCCAGCAGTCGCCTGACTAGCGGGGGCACAGATACGCAGTATTTT
>TRBV7-2|many|TRBD1|TRBJ1-2
CASSLGGQGSYGYTF
TGTGCCAGCAGCTTGGGGGGACAGGGAAGCTATGGCTACACCTTC
>TRBV5-4|.|.|TRBJ1-1
CGSSLDTMNTEAFF
TGTGGCAGCAGCCTAGACACGATGAACACTGAAGCTTTCTTT
>TRBV7-9|few|.|TRBJ2-7
CASSLLRMGPRKSYEQYF
TGTGCCAGCAGCTTACTTCGTATGGGGCCTAGAAAGTCCTACGAGCAGTACTTC
>TRBV10-3|few|TRBD1|TRBJ1-2
CAISLWEGQGVFGYTF
TGTGCCATCAGTCTATGGGAGGGACAGGGTGTATTTGGCTACACCTTC
>TRBV20-1|many|TRBD1|TRBJ1-6
CSALADRGNSPLHF
TGCAGTGCCCTAGCAGACAGGGGGAATTCACCCCTCCACTTT
>TRBV19|few|TRBD2|TRBJ2-5
CATSGMGETQYF
TGTGCCACTAGCGGAATGGGGGAGACCCAGTACTTC
>TRBV6-8|few|TRBD2|TRBJ2-1
CASRRGLAGGLPEQFF
TGTGCCAGCAGAAGGGGACTAGCGGGTGGGCTACCGGAGCAGTTCTTC
>TRBV7-9|few|.|TRBJ2-1
CASSLLADNEQFF
TGTGCCAGCAGCTTACTAGCTGACAATGAGCAGTTCTTC
>TRBV11-3|few|.|TRBJ2-5
CASRISGTRIGTQYF
TGTGCCAGCAGAATCTCCGGGACGCGAATAGGGACCCAGTACTTC
>TRBV5-6|.|.|TRBJ1-1
CASSLVRGQGDTEAFF
TGTGCCAGCAGCTTGGTGAGGGGCCAGGGCGACACTGAAGCTTTCTTT
>TRBV6-1|many|.|TRBJ2-1
CASRPAQVRTYNEQFF
TGTGCCAGCAGACCAGCGCAAGTTCGCACCTACAATGAGCAGTTCTTC
>TRBV4-2|.|.|TRBJ1-1
CASSQDAVMNTEAFF
TGTGCCAGCAGCCAAGATGCGGTCATGAACACTGAAGCTTTCTTT
>TRBV10-3|many|TRBD2|TRBJ2-7
CAISGGTSHSYEQYF
TGTGCCATCAGTGGTGGGACTAGCCACAGCTACGAGCAGTACTTC
>TRBV19|.|.|TRBJ2-3
CASRVRQGYDTQYF
TGTGCCAGTAGGGTAAGACAAGGCTACGATACGCAGTATTTT
>TRBV28|few|TRBD1|TRBJ2-1
CASRSGQAYNEQFF
TGTGCCAGCAGGAGCGGACAGGCTTACAATGAGCAGTTCTTC
>TRBV6-2/TRBV6-3|few|TRBD2|TRBJ2-1
CASSPGLAGGDYNEQFF
TGTGCCAGCAGCCCGGGCCTAGCGGGAGGAGATTACAATGAGCAGTTCTTC
>TRBV11-2|many|.|TRBJ2-7
CASSLGSGTYEQYF
TGTGCCAGCAGCTTAGGTTCGGGGACCTACGAGCAGTACTTC
>TRBV5-6|many|.|TRBJ2-5
CASSLIRLETQYF
TGTGCCAGCAGCTTGATTCGGCTGGAGACCCAGTACTTC
>TRBV12-3/TRBV12-4|many|TRBD1|TRBJ1-4
CASSLRQGGSEKLFF
TGTGCCAGCAGTTTAAGGCAGGGGGGGAGTGAAAAACTGTTTTTT
>TRBV7-2|many|.|TRBJ1-3
CASSFSTGHSGNTIYF
TGTGCCAGCAGCTTCTCGACAGGTCACTCTGGAAACACCATATATTTT
>TRBV28|.|.|TRBJ1-6
CASSFDGSYNSPLHF
TGTGCCAGCAGTTTCGACGGATCCTATAATTCACCCCTCCACTTT
>TRBV3-1|few|.|TRBJ2-1
CASSPLRGEQFF
TGTGCCAGCAGCCCTTTACGGGGTGAGCAGTTCTTC
>TRBV7-2|many|TRBD1|TRBJ2-2
CASSLDRGRFAGELFF
TGTGCCAGCAGCCTGGACAGGGGGCGATTCGCCGGGGAGCTGTTTTTT
>TRBV2|few|TRBD1|TRBJ1-5
CASGELAGGFNQPQHF
TGTGCCAGCGGTGAACTCGCAGGGGGCTTCAATCAGCCCCAGCATTTT
>TRBV6-1|few|TRBD2|TRBJ2-1
CASSYLGRAEQFF
TGTGCCAGCAGTTACCTGGGGAGGGCTGAGCAGTTCTTC
>TRBV28|many|TRBD1|TRBJ1-1
CASSPPGQGITQAFF
TGTGCCAGCAGTCCTCCGGGACAGGGGATAACGCAAGCTTTCTTT
>TRBV4-3|.|.|TRBJ1-2
CASSQLGRPGYGYTF
TGCGCCAGCAGCCAACTCGGAAGACCCGGCTATGGCTACACCTTC